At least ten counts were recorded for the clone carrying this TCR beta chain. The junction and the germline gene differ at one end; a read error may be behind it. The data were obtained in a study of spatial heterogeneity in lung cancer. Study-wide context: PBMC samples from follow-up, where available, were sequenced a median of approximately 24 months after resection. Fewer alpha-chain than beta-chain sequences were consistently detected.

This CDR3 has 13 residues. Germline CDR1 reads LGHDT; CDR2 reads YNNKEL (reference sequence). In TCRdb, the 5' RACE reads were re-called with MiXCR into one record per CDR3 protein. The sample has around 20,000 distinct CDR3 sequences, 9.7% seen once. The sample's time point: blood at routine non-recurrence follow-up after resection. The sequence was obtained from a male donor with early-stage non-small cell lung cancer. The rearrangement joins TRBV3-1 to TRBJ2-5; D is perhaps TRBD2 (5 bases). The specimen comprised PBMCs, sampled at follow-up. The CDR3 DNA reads TGTGCCAGCAGCCAAGAGATTGAGGGCCCCCCGCACTTC. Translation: CASSQEIEGPPHF.